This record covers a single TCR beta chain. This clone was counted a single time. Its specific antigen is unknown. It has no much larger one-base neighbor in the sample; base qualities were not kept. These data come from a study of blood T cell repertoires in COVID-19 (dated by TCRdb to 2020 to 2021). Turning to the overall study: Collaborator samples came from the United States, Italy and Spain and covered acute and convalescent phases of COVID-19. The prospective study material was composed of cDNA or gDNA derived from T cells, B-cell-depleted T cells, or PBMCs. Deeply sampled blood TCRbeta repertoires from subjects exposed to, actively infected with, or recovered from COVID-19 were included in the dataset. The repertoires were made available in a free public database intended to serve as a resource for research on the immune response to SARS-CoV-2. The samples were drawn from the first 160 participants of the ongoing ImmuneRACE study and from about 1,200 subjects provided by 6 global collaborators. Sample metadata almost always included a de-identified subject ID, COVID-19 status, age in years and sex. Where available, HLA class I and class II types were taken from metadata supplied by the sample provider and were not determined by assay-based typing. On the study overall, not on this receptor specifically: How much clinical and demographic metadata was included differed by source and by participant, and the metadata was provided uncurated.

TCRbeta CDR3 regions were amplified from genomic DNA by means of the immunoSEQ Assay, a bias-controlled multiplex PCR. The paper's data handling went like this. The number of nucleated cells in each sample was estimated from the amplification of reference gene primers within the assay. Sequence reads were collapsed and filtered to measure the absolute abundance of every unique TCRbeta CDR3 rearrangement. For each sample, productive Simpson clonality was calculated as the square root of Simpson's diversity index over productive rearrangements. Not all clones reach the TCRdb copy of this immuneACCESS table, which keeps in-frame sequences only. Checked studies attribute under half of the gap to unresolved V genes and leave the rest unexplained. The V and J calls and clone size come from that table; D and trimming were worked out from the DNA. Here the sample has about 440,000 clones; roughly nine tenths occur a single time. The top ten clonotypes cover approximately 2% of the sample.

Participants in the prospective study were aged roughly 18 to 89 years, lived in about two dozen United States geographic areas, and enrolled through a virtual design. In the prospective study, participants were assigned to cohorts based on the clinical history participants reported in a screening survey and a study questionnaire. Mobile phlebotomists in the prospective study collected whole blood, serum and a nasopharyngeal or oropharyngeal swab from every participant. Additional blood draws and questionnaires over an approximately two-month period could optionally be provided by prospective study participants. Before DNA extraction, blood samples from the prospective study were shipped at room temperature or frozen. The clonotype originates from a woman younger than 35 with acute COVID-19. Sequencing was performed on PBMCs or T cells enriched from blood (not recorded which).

The CDR3 region has the sequence CASSLSGGGPLGEQFF. The DNA sequence is given as TGTGCCAGCAGCTTGTCGGGCGGGGGGCCCCTCGGTGAGCAGTTCTTC. The chain is made from TRBV5-5 and TRBJ2-1; 8 middle bases align to TRBD2. At the junction V is shortened by 1 base and J by 9 bases; bases outside the gene matches: 12. The CDR3 goes from the cysteine to the phenylalanine over 16 residues. Only the CDR3 region is kept as DNA, spanning 48 bases read in frame from base 1. CDR1 and CDR2, looked up from the germline V gene (reference sequence), are SGHKS and YYEKEE.